The 20 T cell receptor beta chains below all came from one sample that was sequenced in a study of cytomegalovirus exposure and HLA in healthy donors. Amplification used 60 Vbeta primers and 13 Jbeta primers. The protocol was immunoSEQ multiplex PCR, while the TCRdb copy is restricted to in-frame clones and leaves out a portion. This table has a few hundred thousand clones, 70% to 90% appearing once. Specimen: PBMCs. These receptors originate from a woman aged 55-75 years in good health and CMV-seropositive.

The rearrangement joins TRBV11-2 to TRBJ1-5; 7 bases are a match to TRBD1. The V gene end was trimmed by 5 bases and the J gene end by 5 bases; junction bases not matched to a gene: 3. Germline CDR1 is SGHAT and CDR2 is FQNNGV. CDR3 length equals 13 residues. CDR3 in DNA: TGTGCCAGCAGCGCCGACAGGGATCAGCCCCAGCATTTT. This sequence encodes CASSADRDQPQHF.

This clone turned up a few times. This rearrangement joins TRBV28 to TRBJ2-1; D call uncertain. V lost 8 bases to trimming and J lost 2 bases, with 19 bases between them. CDR3 size: 16 residues. The germline V gene has CDR1 MDHEN and CDR2 SYDVKM. The CDR3 DNA is TGTGCCAGCGTATCCTTTCTTGAGCCACCCTACAATGAGCAGTTCTTC. It specifies CASVSFLEPPYNEQFF.

The chain has TRBV20-1 and TRBJ2-1; D is uncertain. V was cut by 3 bases and J by 4 bases, with 4 bases left in between. Germline CDR1 reads DFQATT; CDR2 reads SNEGSKA (reference sequence). CDR3 length: 11 residues. CDR3: CSARRYNEQFF. The DNA for the CDR3 is TGCAGTGCTAGGAGATACAATGAGCAGTTCTTC.

V gene TRBV5-6 combines with J gene TRBJ1-1, with 12 bases identical to TRBD1. Germline CDR1 reads SGHDT; CDR2 reads YYEEEE. The V and J ends lost 2 bases and 4 bases, in that order; junction bases with no gene match: 6. This CDR3 spans 16 amino acids. CDR3 residues: CASSFWGTGGITEAFF. CDR3 nucleotides: TGTGCCAGCAGCTTTTGGGGGACAGGGGGCATCACTGAAGCTTTCTTT.

This chain links TRBV6-1 with TRBJ1-1; D possibly corresponds to TRBD1 (5 bases). Germline V gene data show CDR1 as MNHNS and CDR2 as SASEGT. CDR3 length equals 13 residues. V lost 3 bases and J 1 base, leaving 6 bases between the germline ends. In nucleotides, the CDR3 is TGTGCCAGCAGTGATGGACAGAACACTGAAGCTTTCTTT. Protein: CASSDGQNTEAFF.

This chain links TRBV5-6 with TRBJ2-1; 9 nucleotides align to TRBD2. The CDR3 is made up of 17 amino acids. Germline loops: CDR1 SGHDT, CDR2 YYEEEE. Trimming removed 3 bases from V and 2 bases from J; junction bases left unmatched: 9. CDR3 DNA sequence: TGTGCCAGCAGCTCCTCGAAAGCGGGGGGTACCTACAATGAGCAGTTCTTC. It encodes CASSSSKAGGTYNEQFF.

This clone was picked up one time. The rearrangement uses TRBV9 and TRBJ1-1, with unresolved D. V lost 0 bases to trimming and J lost 5 bases, with 29 bases between them. The CDR3 contains 20 residues. From germline, CDR1 is SGDLS and CDR2 YYNGEE. The CDR3 sequence is CASSVAEIVAVPSSGTEAFF. CDR3 nucleotide sequence: TGTGCCAGCAGCGTAGCTGAGATCGTGGCAGTCCCCTCAAGCGGGACTGAAGCTTTCTTT.

The chain is built from TRBV6-6 and TRBJ1-2; D may be TRBD1 (5 bases). The CDR3 is made up of 15 amino acids. V was shortened by 5 bases and J by 2 bases, with 15 bases between the two germline ends. Per the germline V gene, CDR1 is MNHNY and CDR2 is SVGAGI (reference sequence). For the CDR3, the DNA is TGTGCCAGCAGTACCCCCGGGGGGGGAAACTATGGCTACACCTTC. This sequence encodes CASSTPGGGNYGYTF.

The V gene is TRBV6-1, the J gene TRBJ1-3; no reliable D call. Germline lookup yields CDR1 MNHNS and CDR2 SASEGT. V gave up 4 bases and J gave up 2 bases, with 12 bases separating them. This CDR3 is 15 amino acids long. The CDR3 DNA reads TGTGCCAGCAGTGCAGCCCAGGTGGCTGGAAACACCATATATTTT. Encoded protein: CASSAAQVAGNTIYF.

The sample holds one count of this clone. The rearrangement links TRBV28 to TRBJ2-1; 7 bases map to TRBD1. Trimming at V came to 8 bases and at J to 0 bases, leaving 19 bases not matched to a gene. The CDR3 runs 19 residues. Germline lookup yields CDR1 MDHEN and CDR2 SYDVKM. CDR3: CASGRSRGRPLSSYNEQFF. CDR3 in DNA: TGTGCCAGCGGCCGGAGTAGGGGGCGCCCCCTGAGCTCCTACAATGAGCAGTTCTTC.

The V gene is TRBV2, the J gene TRBJ1-4, with unresolved D. The ends were cut back, 4 bases at V and 16 bases at J, with 13 bases in the middle. Germline V gene data show CDR1 as SNHLY and CDR2 as FYNNEI. This CDR3 spans 11 amino acids. CDR3 residues: CASSAGLLGFF. CDR3 bases: TGTGCCAGCAGTGCCGGACTTTTGGGGTTTTTT.

The V gene is TRBV7-8, the J gene TRBJ1-1; TRBD1 agrees at 7 bases. Germline trimming cut 2 bases from V and 7 bases from J; bases unmatched to any gene: 10. Per germline, CDR1 SGHVS and CDR2 FQNEAQ. CDR3 length: 15 residues. CDR3 in amino acids: CASSLPPRTGSEAFF. The CDR3 bases are TGTGCCAGCAGCTTACCCCCCCGGACAGGTAGTGAAGCTTTCTTT.

V is TRBV4-1 and J is TRBJ2-1; TRBD2 matches 9 bases. This CDR3 region has 19 residues. Germline CDR1 and CDR2: MGHRA and YSYEKL. V dropped 4 bases and J dropped 0; count of bases not matched to a gene: 13. CDR3 bases: TGCGCCAGCAGCCGATTAACCGGGACTAGCAGGAACTCCTACAATGAGCAGTTCTTC. Its translation is CASSRLTGTSRNSYNEQFF.

This clone was seen once. The chain combines TRBV27 with TRBJ2-4, with D possibly TRBD1 on 6 matching bases. V lost 0 bases and J lost 1, with 19 bases in between. This CDR3 has 19 residues. Germline values: CDR1 MNHEY, CDR2 SMNVEV (reference sequence). CDR3 loop: CASSLSINEGGRAKNIQYF. CDR3 bases: TGTGCCAGCAGTTTATCGATCAACGAAGGGGGAAGGGCCAAAAACATTCAGTACTTC.

This clone was seen a handful of times. The chain combines TRBV11-2 with TRBJ1-4; TRBD1 matches 9 bases. CDR3 size: 15 residues. V trimming: 3 bases; J trimming: 7 bases; junction bases outside the gene matches: 6. The germline V gene encodes CDR1 SGHAT and CDR2 FQNNGV. The CDR3 spells CASSFQDRGSEKLFF. The CDR3 DNA reads TGTGCCAGCAGCTTTCAGGACAGGGGTAGTGAAAAACTGTTTTTT.

The V gene is TRBV2, the J gene TRBJ2-3; TRBD2 agrees at 10 bases. V lost 7 bases to trimming and J lost 5 bases; unmatched junction nucleotides: 6. The CDR3 is 14 amino acids. CDR1 is SNHLY and CDR2 is FYNNEI in the germline V gene. In DNA, the CDR3 is TGTGCCAGCAACCGAGCGGGAGGGGTAGATACGCAGTATTTT. This translates into CASNRAGGVDTQYF. The complete variable domain, with remaining parts taken from reference TRBV2 and TRBJ2-3, reads EPEVTQTPSHQVTQMGQEVILRCVPISNHLYFYWYRQILGQKVEFLVSFYNNEISEKSEIFDDQFSVERPDGSNFTLKIRSTKLEDSAMYFCASNRAGGVDTQYFGPGTRLTVL.

This chain uses TRBV6-1 with TRBJ1-5; D uncertain. In germline, CDR1 is MNHNS, CDR2 SASEGT. V lost 2 bases, J lost 4 bases, and 15 bases lay in between. The CDR3 is made up of 16 amino acids. CDR3 protein: CASSENRGRRNQPQHF. The CDR3 DNA is TGTGCCAGCAGTGAAAATAGAGGGAGGAGGAATCAGCCCCAGCATTTT.

The chain joins TRBV6-1 to TRBJ1-5; D is uncertain. Trimming took 2 bases from V and 4 from J, leaving 9 bases between them. Germline values: CDR1 MNHNS, CDR2 SASEGT. The length of the CDR3 is 14 residues. In nucleotides, the CDR3 is TGTGCCAGCAGTGAACCGGGTCGTAATCAGCCCCAGCATTTT. Its protein is CASSEPGRNQPQHF.

The V and J genes are TRBV9 and TRBJ1-2; no reliable D call. The germline V gene has CDR1 SGDLS and CDR2 YYNGEE. V was pared by 3 bases and J by 2 bases, with 11 bases between. CDR3 length: 14 amino acids. The chain's CDR3 is CASSGPGRNYGYTF. CDR3 DNA: TGTGCCAGCAGCGGACCGGGTCGAAACTATGGCTACACCTTC. The whole variable domain, remainder taken from reference TRBV9 and TRBJ1-2, is DSGVTQTPKHLITATGQRVTLRCSPRSGDLSVYWYQQSLDQGLQFLIQYYNGEERAKGNILERFSAQQFPDLHSELNLSSLELGDSALYFCASSGPGRNYGYTFGSGTRLTVV.

This clone was seen only once. The chain employs TRBV7-9 and TRBJ1-5, with D perhaps matching TRBD1 (5 bases). The CDR3 is made up of 13 amino acids. The germline gives CDR1 SEHNR, CDR2 FQNEAQ (reference sequence). V was clipped by 3 bases and J by 6 bases, with 9 bases between them. This CDR3 is CASSFQGAQPQHF. CDR3 DNA sequence: TGTGCCAGCAGCTTTCAGGGTGCTCAGCCCCAGCATTTT.